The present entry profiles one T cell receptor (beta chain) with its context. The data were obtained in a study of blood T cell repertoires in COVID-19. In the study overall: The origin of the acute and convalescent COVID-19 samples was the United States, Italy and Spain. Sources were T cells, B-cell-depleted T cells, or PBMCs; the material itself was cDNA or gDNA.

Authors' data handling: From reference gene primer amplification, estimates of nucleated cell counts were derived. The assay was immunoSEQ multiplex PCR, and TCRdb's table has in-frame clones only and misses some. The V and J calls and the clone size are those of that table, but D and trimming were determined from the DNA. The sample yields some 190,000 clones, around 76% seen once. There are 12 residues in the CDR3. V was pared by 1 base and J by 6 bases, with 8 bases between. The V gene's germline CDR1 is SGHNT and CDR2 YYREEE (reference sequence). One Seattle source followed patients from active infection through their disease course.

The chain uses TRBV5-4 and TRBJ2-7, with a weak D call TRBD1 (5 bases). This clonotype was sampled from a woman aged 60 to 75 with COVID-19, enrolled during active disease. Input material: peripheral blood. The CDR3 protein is CASSLTGSEQYF. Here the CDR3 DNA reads TGTGCCAGCAGCTTGACAGGATCCGAGCAGTACTTC.